Each of the 27 T cell receptor beta chains below was sequenced from the same sample in a study of blood T cell repertoires in COVID-19 (dated by TCRdb to between 2020 and 2021). The protocol used for the library was the immunoSEQ multiplex PCR assay. Not all clones reach the TCRdb copy of this immuneACCESS table, which keeps in-frame sequences only. Checked studies attribute under half of the gap to unresolved V genes and leave the rest unexplained. The sample data list fewer than 250,000 clones, and 80% to 90% of these were observed just once. The top ten constitute 7.2% of the sample. The sequenced material came from PBMCs or T cells enriched from blood (not recorded which). These receptors were obtained from a man aged 30 to 39 in a cohort exposed to, infected with or recovered from COVID-19 (not recorded which).

The chain links TRBV6-2 or TRBV6-3 to TRBJ2-3; D may be TRBD2 (6 bases). Germline CDR1 MNHEY, CDR2 SVGEGT. V was trimmed by 2 bases and J by 0 bases, leaving 9 bases between them. The CDR3 runs 15 residues. The CDR3 spells CASSYTGTSTDTQYF. For the CDR3, the DNA is TGTGCCAGCAGTTACACCGGGACTAGCACAGATACGCAGTATTTT.

This chain links TRBV5-4 with TRBJ2-7, with D possibly matching TRBD1 (5 bases). Between the trimmed V and J ends, which lost 0 bases and 3 bases, there was a span of 7 bases. The CDR3 is made up of 13 amino acids. The germline V gene encodes CDR1 SGHNT and CDR2 YYREEE (reference sequence). The CDR3 nucleotides are TGTGCCAGCAGCTTGGACAGGAACTACGAGCAGTACTTC. This gives the protein CASSLDRNYEQYF. The entire variable domain, with the rest obtained from reference TRBV5-4 and TRBJ2-7, is as follows: ETGVTQSPTHLIKTRGQQVTLRCSSQSGHNTVSWYQQALGQGPQFIFQYYREEENGRGNFPPRFSGLQFPNYSSELNVNALELDDSALYLCASSLDRNYEQYFGPGTRLTVT.

The V call is TRBV28, the J call TRBJ2-6; possible D gene TRBD2, 7 bases. Germline lookup yields CDR1 MDHEN and CDR2 SYDVKM. The CDR3 sequence is 17 residues long. V dropped 5 bases and J dropped 0 bases, with 14 bases sitting between them. The chain's CDR3 is CASSRGGELSGANVLTF. The CDR3 DNA reads TGTGCCAGCAGTAGAGGGGGGGAGCTCTCTGGGGCCAACGTCCTGACTTTC.

This clone has just a few counts. The rearrangement joins TRBV5-1 to TRBJ2-2; 9 bases align to TRBD2. This CDR3 spans 16 amino acids. V trimming: 4 bases; J trimming: 6 bases; junction bases outside the gene matches: 10. CDR1 is SGHRS and CDR2 is YFSETQ in the germline V gene. CDR3 protein: CASSLGAAGGPGELFF. DNA of the CDR3: TGCGCCAGCAGCCTGGGGGCTGCGGGAGGGCCCGGGGAGCTGTTTTTT. Looking up the rest from reference TRBV5-1 and TRBJ2-2 gives the full variable domain: KAGVTQTPRYLIKTRGQQVTLSCSPISGHRSVSWYQQTPGQGLQFLFEYFSETQRNKGNFPGRFSGRQFSNSRSEMNVSTLELGDSALYLCASSLGAAGGPGELFFGEGSRLTVL.

J is TRBJ2-6 and V is TRBV19; TRBD2 is a possible D gene (6 bases). Germline V gene data show CDR1 as LNHDA and CDR2 as SQIVND (reference sequence). Trimming pared 7 bases from V and 1 base from J, leaving 11 bases between. The CDR3 has 15 amino acids. This chain's CDR3 is CASNMGGSGANVLTF. The DNA of the CDR3 is TGTGCCAGTAATATGGGGGGATCTGGGGCCAACGTCCTGACTTTC. The full variable domain, completed using reference TRBV19 and TRBJ2-6, is DGGITQSPKYLFRKEGQNVTLSCEQNLNHDAMYWYRQDPGQGLRLIYYSQIVNDFQKGDIAEGYSVSREKKESFPLTVTSAQKNPTAFYLCASNMGGSGANVLTFGAGSRLTVL.

Comments on this clone: The sample holds other DNA sequences that translate to the same CDR3. The genes are TRBV28 and TRBJ1-5; D gene uncertain. CDR1 MDHEN and CDR2 SYDVKM come from the germline V gene. The germline V and J ends were trimmed by 5 bases and 4 bases, with 6 bases remaining between them. The CDR3 covers 12 residues. CDR3 DNA: TGTGCCAGCAGTCCCCCAAATCAGCCCCAGCATTTT. This codes for CASSPPNQPQHF.

A few counts support this clone. CDR3 amino acids: CASSVTSGSLYEQYF. The DNA for the CDR3 is TGTGCCAGCAGTGTGACTAGCGGGAGTTTGTACGAGCAGTACTTC. The J gene is TRBJ2-7, the V gene TRBV28, with 12 bases aligning to TRBD2. V gave up 5 bases and J gave up 4 bases; unmatched junction bases: 6. The CDR3 contains 15 residues. The V gene's germline CDR1 is MDHEN and CDR2 SYDVKM. The full variable domain, with the rest looked up from reference TRBV28 and TRBJ2-7, is DVKVTQSSRYLVKRTGEKVFLECVQDMDHENMFWYRQDPGLGLRLIYFSYDVKMKEKGDIPEGYSVSREKKERFSLILESASTNQTSMYLCASSVTSGSLYEQYFGPGTRLTVT.

The chain joins TRBV10-3 to TRBJ1-2; D not resolved. The V end lost 2 bases, the J end lost 4 bases, and 11 bases lay between the germline ends. The CDR3 contains 14 residues. CDR1 and CDR2 (germline): ENHRY, SYGVKD. The CDR3 region has the DNA TGTGCCATCAGTGAGCGGAGTGAAGGCTATGGCTACACCTTC. Its protein is CAISERSEGYGYTF.

In regard to this clone: Other DNA sequences in this sample translate to the same CDR3. J is TRBJ2-7 and V is TRBV6-2 or TRBV6-3; 14 bases agree with TRBD2. The CDR3 is 15 amino acids. V lost 6 bases, J lost 3 bases, and 4 bases stayed unmatched. The germline CDR1 and CDR2 sequences are MNHEY and SVGEGT. The CDR3 DNA sequence: TGTGCCAGCAGCGGACTAGCGGGAGGTAGCTACGAGCAGTACTTC. Encoded protein: CASSGLAGGSYEQYF.

V and J are TRBV3-1 (or the pseudogene TRBV3-2) and TRBJ1-2; 7 bases line up with TRBD1. The CDR3 sequence is 14 residues long. After removal of 1 base from V and 2 bases from J, the junction contained 1 base not matched to a gene. CDR1 LGHDT and CDR2 YNNKEL come from the germline V gene (reference sequence). The DNA of the CDR3 is TGTGCCAGCAGCCAAGGGGGACAGAACTATGGCTACACCTTC. It encodes CASSQGGQNYGYTF.

The chain employs TRBV6-5 and TRBJ2-6, with D possibly matching TRBD1 (6 bases). CDR1 MNHEY and CDR2 SVGAGI come from the germline V gene. V shed 4 bases and J shed 1 base, with 11 bases lying between them. The CDR3 runs to 16 residues. Here the CDR3 DNA reads TGTGCCAGCAGTTTCCGGGACACGTCTGGGGCCAACGTCCTGACTTTC. This codes for CASSFRDTSGANVLTF.

This clone was found once. The rearrangement joins TRBV3-1 (or the pseudogene TRBV3-2) to TRBJ2-5; possible D gene TRBD2, 7 bases. CDR1 LGHDT and CDR2 YNNKEL come from the germline V gene (reference sequence). The V end lost 8 bases, the J end lost 4 bases, and 17 bases lay between the germline ends. The CDR3 is made up of 14 amino acids. The CDR3 DNA sequence: TGTGCCAGCGGAAATTTGGGGGGGCGAGAGACCCAGTACTTC. It codes for CASGNLGGRETQYF.

V usage is TRBV24-1 and J usage is TRBJ1-4, with a weak D call TRBD1 (5 bases). The length of the CDR3 is 14 residues. Germline V gene sequence: CDR1 KGHDR, CDR2 SFDVKD. Trimming pared 3 bases from V and 8 bases from J, leaving 12 bases between. The CDR3 nucleotides are TGTGCCACCAGTGATACCAGGGCACGCGAAAAACTGTTTTTT. Protein sequence: CATSDTRAREKLFF.

This chain joins TRBV9 and TRBJ2-1; TRBD2 agrees at 10 bases. Germline V gene lookup returns CDR1 SGDLS and CDR2 YYNGEE. The V and J ends lost 3 bases and 8 bases, in that order; junction bases with no gene match: 11. The CDR3 covers 16 residues. The CDR3 reads CASSDWGGLATDEQFF. CDR3 bases: TGTGCCAGCAGCGATTGGGGGGGACTAGCGACTGATGAGCAGTTCTTC.

The chain employs TRBV5-4 and TRBJ1-5; 7 bases line up with TRBD1. In germline, CDR1 is SGHNT, CDR2 YYREEE (reference sequence). V shed 4 bases and J 9 bases; nucleotides not matched to a gene: 4. The CDR3 extends over 12 amino acids. Written as DNA, the CDR3 is TGTGCCAGCAGCGTACAGGGGTTGCCCCAGCATTTT. It is translated as CASSVQGLPQHF.

The chain couples TRBV29-1 to TRBJ2-7; a weak D match, TRBD2 (5 bases). This CDR3 is built from 12 residues. From germline, CDR1 is SQVTM and CDR2 ANQGSEA. The V end lost 6 bases, the J end lost 3 bases, and 12 bases lay between the germline ends. In nucleotides, the CDR3 is TGCAGCGTAGGAGGACTGGGCTACGAGCAGTACTTC. This gives the protein CSVGGLGYEQYF.

This clone was recorded only once. The V call is TRBV27, the J call TRBJ1-6; no clear D gene. The germline gives CDR1 MNHEY, CDR2 SMNVEV (reference sequence). Trimming pared 4 bases from V and 5 bases from J, leaving 12 bases between. The CDR3 runs to 15 residues. The CDR3 region has the DNA TGTGCCAGCAGTTATAGGTCGAGGAATAATTCACCCCTCCACTTT. Its protein is CASSYRSRNNSPLHF.

The chain employs TRBV2 and TRBJ2-1; D perhaps matches TRBD1 (7 bases). The length of the CDR3 is 14 residues. Trimming took off 11 bases at V and 1 base at J, with 15 bases between the two ends. Looked up from germline, CDR1 is SNHLY and CDR2 is FYNNEI. CDR3 loop: CALSQGGSYNEQFF. For the CDR3, the DNA is TGTGCCCTTTCCCAGGGGGGATCCTACAATGAGCAGTTCTTC.

The chain joins TRBV6-1 to TRBJ2-7; D may be TRBD1 (6 bases). Germline V CDR1 and CDR2: MNHNS, SASEGT. The V end was cut by 1 base, the J end by 3 bases, with 22 bases between. This CDR3 has 18 amino acids. DNA of the CDR3: TGTGCCAGCAGTGAAGTTTGGCAGGGGCCTGGATCCCACTACGAGCAGTACTTC. Residues: CASSEVWQGPGSHYEQYF.

The chain joins TRBV28 to TRBJ1-5; TRBD1 aligns across 7 bases. Trimming took 5 bases from V and 8 from J; bases not matched to a gene: 6. The CDR3 runs to 13 residues. Germline lookup yields CDR1 MDHEN and CDR2 SYDVKM. This chain's CDR3 is CASSRQGVEPQHF. The CDR3 DNA reads TGTGCCAGCAGTAGACAGGGTGTGGAGCCCCAGCATTTT. Variable domain in full (rest from reference TRBV28 and TRBJ1-5): DVKVTQSSRYLVKRTGEKVFLECVQDMDHENMFWYRQDPGLGLRLIYFSYDVKMKEKGDIPEGYSVSREKKERFSLILESASTNQTSMYLCASSRQGVEPQHFGDGTRLSIL.

The chain combines TRBV27 with TRBJ1-1, with a tentative D call TRBD1 (6 bases). The CDR3 covers 12 residues. V was pared by 3 bases and J by 10 bases, with 12 bases between. Germline V gives CDR1 MNHEY, CDR2 SMNVEV (reference sequence). DNA of the CDR3: TGTGCCAGCAGTTTTCCCAGGGGCCCAGCTTTCTTT. Amino acid sequence: CASSFPRGPAFF.

V is TRBV9 and J is TRBJ1-2; D gene uncertain. Germline CDR1 SGDLS, CDR2 YYNGEE. The length of the CDR3 is 9 residues. The germline V and J ends were trimmed by 4 bases and 14 bases, with 9 bases remaining between them. The CDR3 nucleotides are TGTGCCAGCAGCATTCCCCTGACCTTC. Protein sequence: CASSIPLTF.

The chain uses TRBV7-9 and TRBJ2-1, with a tentative D call TRBD2 (6 bases). CDR3 length equals 17 residues. Trimming took off 2 bases at V and 1 base at J, with 15 bases between the two ends. CDR1 is SEHNR and CDR2 is FQNEAQ in the germline V gene (reference sequence). The CDR3 region has the DNA TGTGCCAGCAGCTTACCGGGACTCTCAACTTCCTACAATGAGCAGTTCTTC. The encoded protein is CASSLPGLSTSYNEQFF.

Regarding this clone: Other DNA variants within this sample encode the same CDR3. The V and J genes are TRBV9 and TRBJ2-7; TRBD1 might be the D (8 bases). Trimming removed 2 bases from V and 1 base from J, with 13 bases in between. Germline CDR1 SGDLS, CDR2 YYNGEE. The CDR3 runs to 15 residues. The CDR3 spells CASSVGGTGSYEQYF. The CDR3 bases are TGTGCCAGCAGCGTCGGGGGGACAGGATCCTACGAGCAGTACTTC.

This clone has a single count. The genes are TRBV4-2 and TRBJ1-2, with D uncertain. V lost 8 bases to trimming and J lost 4 bases, with 14 bases between them. Germline assignment: CDR1 LGHNA and CDR2 YNFKEQ. This CDR3 contains 13 residues. CDR3 nucleotides: TGTGCCAGCTATGGGGAGGGAACCTATGGCTACACCTTC. It is translated as CASYGEGTYGYTF.

V is TRBV5-1 and J is TRBJ1-1; 7 bases are a match to TRBD1. The junction had 21 bases not matched to a gene; V was cut back by 2 bases and J by 5 bases. In germline, CDR1 is SGHRS, CDR2 YFSETQ. The CDR3 contains 19 residues. The CDR3 DNA reads TGCGCCAGCAGCTTTGAACACAGGGCAAAAGGCGTACAGGGGACTGAAGCTTTCTTT. Translated, it gives CASSFEHRAKGVQGTEAFF.

The chain carries TRBV28 and TRBJ2-7; 11 nucleotides match TRBD1. Germline trimming cut 6 bases from V and 5 bases from J; bases unmatched to any gene: 9. Looked up from germline, CDR1 is MDHEN and CDR2 is SYDVKM. The CDR3 runs 15 residues. CDR3 protein: CASSTWDRGVDEQYF. The CDR3 DNA reads as TGTGCCAGCAGCACCTGGGACAGGGGGGTAGACGAGCAGTACTTC. Filled out from reference TRBV28 and TRBJ2-7, the complete variable domain reads DVKVTQSSRYLVKRTGEKVFLECVQDMDHENMFWYRQDPGLGLRLIYFSYDVKMKEKGDIPEGYSVSREKKERFSLILESASTNQTSMYLCASSTWDRGVDEQYFGPGTRLTVT.